This T cell receptor (beta chain) was sequenced in a study of identical twins. Study-wide findings and caveats: Excess sharing by twins proved weaker in beta out-of-frame sequences.

In TCRdb, the 5' RACE reads were re-called with MiXCR into one record per CDR3 protein. Of a few hundred thousand distinct CDR3 sequences listed, roughly 9.9% are singletons. Comments on this clonotype: What it recognizes is unknown.

This same sample was also part of a study on yellow fever vaccine responses in identical twins.

This receptor was identified in a woman aged 18-29 years in good health. Sequenced sample: PBMCs.

The CDR3: CASSRGTGTYEQYF. The CDR3 DNA is TGCGCCAGCAGCCGCGGGACAGGGACCTACGAGCAGTACTTC. V is TRBV4-3 and J is TRBJ2-7, with 9 bases aligning to TRBD1. The germline gives CDR1 LGHNA, CDR2 YSLEER. Unmatched junction bases numbered 3, after V lost 4 bases and J lost 2 bases. The CDR3 extends over 14 amino acids.